The clone carrying this T cell receptor beta chain is a singleton in its sample. This entry belongs to a study of blood T cell repertoires in COVID-19. Study overall: PBMCs, B-cell-depleted T cells, or T cells were the source of the cDNA or gDNA that made up the material.

This CDR3 is built from 14 residues. V dropped 5 bases and J dropped 7 bases, with 12 bases sitting between them. Per the germline V gene, CDR1 is LNHNV and CDR2 is YYDKDF (reference sequence). Authors' methods: The authors estimated nucleated cell counts from reference gene primer amplification. Clones were read by immunoSEQ multiplex PCR, and TCRdb kept only the in-frame ones, dropping some. Clone size and V and J calls were adopted from that table, with D and trimming inferred from the DNA. The sample records about 200,000 clones, roughly 80% being singletons. This clonotype originated in a middle-aged man who had recovered from COVID-19. The genes are TRBV15 and TRBJ1-6, with TRBD1 as a possible D gene (5 bases). Sequenced input: PBMCs or T cells enriched from blood (not recorded which). CDR3 sequence (DNA): TGTGCCACCAGCGGCGACAGTCAGAATTCACCCCTCCACTTT. Its protein is CATSGDSQNSPLHF.